The rows below give T cell receptor beta chains drawn from one sample of a study of post-analysis software for immune sequencing data. TCRdb independently ran MiXCR on the PCR reads; one entry per CDR3 protein. This sample carries about 400,000 distinct CDR3 sequences, less than 35% of them seen once, and the ten largest clones take roughly 12%. The source material was blood. These receptor sequences come from a girl aged 10 to 17 with multiple sclerosis. Each CDR3 is given with its conserved first and last residue. Fields, in order: J gene, clone size, V gene, D gene, CDR3 DNA, CDR3 protein. A D gene is named only where the DNA matches it firmly. Where a row states a size, it is once, few, many or the class of an expanded clone; other rows omit it.

TRBJ2-2	.	TRBV4-3	.	TGCGCCAGCAGCCCCTACACCCAGGGGGGCGGGGGTGCGCAGCGGGAGCTGTTTTTT	CASSPYTQGGGGAQRELFF
TRBJ2-2	.	TRBV5-1	.	TGCGCCAGCAGCTTGGAACCTGGGGGACCCGGGGAGCTGTTTTTT	CASSLEPGGPGELFF
TRBJ1-2	few	TRBV9	.	TGTGCCAGCCACGGCCTTGCTTATGGCTACACCTTC	CASHGLAYGYTF
TRBJ2-1	few	TRBV7-2	TRBD2	TGTGCCAGCAGCTTCCCAAGGCTAGCGGTCACCTCGGGCTCCTACAATGAGCAGTTCTTC	CASSFPRLAVTSGSYNEQFF
TRBJ1-2	.	TRBV29-1	.	TGCAGCGTTTCCGGGCCCTCTAACTATGGCTACACCTTC	CSVSGPSNYGYTF
TRBJ1-4	.	TRBV4-1	.	TGCGCCAGCAGCCAAGGCCAGGGGTGGGAAAATGAAAAACTGTTTTTT	CASSQGQGWENEKLFF
TRBJ2-7	.	TRBV7-9	.	TGTGCCAGCAGCAACAGGGGGGGCAACGAGCAGTACTTC	CASSNRGGNEQYF
TRBJ1-2	few	TRBV6-1	.	TGTGCCAGCAGTGAATCCGACGCAGGGTTCGGCGGCTACACCTTC	CASSESDAGFGGYTF
TRBJ2-5	.	TRBV20-1	.	TGCAGTGCTGGAACAGGGTTCCAAGAGACCCAGTACTTC	CSAGTGFQETQYF
TRBJ2-1	.	TRBV7-9	TRBD2	TGTGCCAGCAGCCCAGGTGTAGGGCTAGCGGGTTACAATGAGCAGTTCTTC	CASSPGVGLAGYNEQFF
TRBJ2-7	.	TRBV7-2	.	TGTGCCAGCAGCTTATCAGATGAATACGAGCAGTACTTC	CASSLSDEYEQYF
TRBJ2-6	many	TRBV7-9	.	TGTGCCAGCAGCCCTTCGGACAGCTACCCCTCTGGGGCCAACGTCCTGACTTTC	CASSPSDSYPSGANVLTF
TRBJ2-7	few	TRBV10-3	TRBD2	TGTGCCATCAGTGACGAGCGGGGGGGTGTCGAGCAGTACTTC	CAISDERGGVEQYF
TRBJ2-1	.	TRBV2	.	TGTGCCAGCAGTGGGGACACCCGGGGCACACGGCACACGAATGAGCAGTTCTTC	CASSGDTRGTRHTNEQFF
TRBJ2-4	once	TRBV28	.	TGTGCCAGCAGTCCAGCCGGGGCTCTAGCCAAAAACATTCAGTACTTC	CASSPAGALAKNIQYF
TRBJ1-4	.	TRBV19	.	TGTGCCACTGGGGGGGCGCATGGGGAAAAACTGTTTTTT	CATGGAHGEKLFF
TRBJ2-5	.	TRBV28	.	TGTGCCAGCAGGGGTAACCCGTACCAAGAGACCCAGTACTTC	CASRGNPYQETQYF
TRBJ2-5	once	TRBV7-9	TRBD2	TGTGCCAGCAGCCCACGGGGGGGTTCCTACGGGCAGTACTTC	CASSPRGGSYGQYF
TRBJ2-1	once	TRBV4-1	.	TGCGCCAGCAGCCAAGCAGGCAGTGGGCCAAGGGGGAATGAGCAGTTCTTC	CASSQAGSGPRGNEQFF
TRBJ2-3	few	TRBV4-1	.	TGCGCCAGCAGCCACCCAGGGGAAGATACGCAGTATTTT	CASSHPGEDTQYF
TRBJ1-5	.	TRBV4-1	.	TGCGCCAGCGCACGGGGCGGCAATCAGCCCCAGCATTTT	CASARGGNQPQHF
TRBJ2-1	.	TRBV12-3/TRBV12-4	.	TGTGCCAGCAGTTTAATCTCCAGGGACAATGAGCAGTTCTTC	CASSLISRDNEQFF
TRBJ2-4	.	TRBV7-2	.	TGTGCCAGCAGCTTAGAAACCACCAAAAACATTCAGTACTTC	CASSLETTKNIQYF
TRBJ1-1	.	TRBV27	.	TGTGCCAGCAGACCCGGGGTTAAGGGCACTGAAGCTTTCTTT	CASRPGVKGTEAFF
TRBJ2-4	few	TRBV4-1	.	TGCGCCAGCAGCCCCTTAGTGGTTGCCAAAAACATTCAGTACTTC	CASSPLVVAKNIQYF
TRBJ2-5	few	TRBV4-1	TRBD2	TGCGCCAGCAGCCAACCCGGGACTAGCTCGCAAGAGACCCAGTACTTC	CASSQPGTSSQETQYF
TRBJ2-3	.	TRBV4-1	.	TGCACCAGCAGCCAAGAGAGGTCCAGTGGAGATACGCAGTATTTT	CTSSQERSSGDTQYF
TRBJ1-5	.	TRBV4-1	TRBD1	TGCGCCAGCAGCACACCGACGACAGGGGGGGCAGGTCAGCCCCAGCATTTT	CASSTPTTGGAGQPQHF
TRBJ1-2	.	TRBV11-2	TRBD1	TGTGCCAGCAGCCGAACGACAGGGGCCTTCCTTTATGGCTACACCTTC	CASSRTTGAFLYGYTF
TRBJ1-4	.	TRBV20-1	TRBD1	TGCAGTGCGCCTCAGGGGGTAACTAATGAAAAACTGTTTTTT	CSAPQGVTNEKLFF
TRBJ1-2	.	TRBV20-1	TRBD1	TGCAGTGCTAGTCCCCTCCAGACAGGGAATGGCTACACCTTC	CSASPLQTGNGYTF
TRBJ2-3	.	TRBV4-3	TRBD2	TGCGCCAGCAGCCAAGATATCGTGGGACTAGTATCAGATACGCAGTATTTT	CASSQDIVGLVSDTQYF
TRBJ1-6	.	TRBV9	.	TGTGCCAGCAGCGTAGCTACGGCCGATAATTCACCCCTCCACTTT	CASSVATADNSPLHF
TRBJ2-7	.	TRBV30	.	TGTGCCTGTTTGGGACTGGCCCCCGGGGAGCAGTACTTC	CACLGLAPGEQYF
TRBJ2-5	few	TRBV18	.	TGTGCCAGCTCACCCGCCCCAGAGACCCAGTACTTC	CASSPAPETQYF
TRBJ1-2	few	TRBV12-3/TRBV12-4	.	TGTGCCAGCAGCCCCGGGACACCCCCTACTAACTATGGCTACACCTTC	CASSPGTPPTNYGYTF
TRBJ1-2	.	TRBV29-1	.	TGCAGCGTTGGAGGGCAGACCGGCTACACCTTC	CSVGGQTGYTF
TRBJ2-5	once	TRBV20-1	TRBD2	TGCAGTGCTAGAGACCGACTAGCGGGGGGGAAGAGGACCCAGTACTTC	CSARDRLAGGKRTQYF
TRBJ2-3	.	TRBV12-3/TRBV12-4	TRBD2	TGTGCCAGCAGTTCTTCCATTAGCGGGGGGGAGACAGATACGCAGTATTTT	CASSSSISGGETDTQYF
TRBJ1-1	.	TRBV11-2	TRBD1	TGTGCCAGCAGCTCGACGGGACAGGGGTCTGAAGCTTTCTTT	CASSSTGQGSEAFF
TRBJ2-2	.	TRBV4-2	TRBD2	TGTGCCAGCAGTCAACCGGGACTAGTAACCGGGGAGCTGTTTTTT	CASSQPGLVTGELFF
TRBJ1-2	few	TRBV4-1	TRBD1	TGCGCCAGCAGCCAAGGGACCTCCCTGACAGGGTTCTATGGCTACACCTTC	CASSQGTSLTGFYGYTF
TRBJ1-2	few	TRBV7-8	.	TGTGCCAGCAGCTTAGTGGGGGAGAGCTATGGCTACACCTTC	CASSLVGESYGYTF
TRBJ1-6	.	TRBV12-3/TRBV12-4	.	TGTGCCAGCAGCCCTCGGACGGGGGCCGTCTATAATTCACCCCTCCACTTT	CASSPRTGAVYNSPLHF
TRBJ1-2	once	TRBV29-1	.	TGCAGCGTTGAAGAGCGGACTAACTATGGCTACACCTTC	CSVEERTNYGYTF
TRBJ2-7	few	TRBV5-1	TRBD2	TGCGCCAGCCGCAGAGGGGTGGTAGCGGGGGGCAACGAGCAGTACTTC	CASRRGVVAGGNEQYF
TRBJ1-2	many	TRBV12-3/TRBV12-4	.	TGTGCCAGCAGTTTAGCGGGGGTACAGGGCTACACCTTC	CASSLAGVQGYTF
TRBJ2-5	few	TRBV20-1	.	TGCAGTGCCCCAGACAGGCGGCAAGAGACCCAGTACTTC	CSAPDRRQETQYF
TRBJ1-1	.	TRBV20-1	TRBD1	TGCAGTGCAACCCCCCCGACAGGGGGCCCCTCCACGGCTTTCTTT	CSATPPTGGPSTAFF
TRBJ1-4	.	TRBV5-1	.	TGCGCCAGCAGCTTGCCTCGGGGGACCGCGGATGAAAAACTGTTTTTT	CASSLPRGTADEKLFF
TRBJ2-3	.	TRBV12-3/TRBV12-4	TRBD2	TGTGCCAGCAGTTTCTCCGGGACTAGTGCAGATACGCAGTATTTT	CASSFSGTSADTQYF
TRBJ1-5	.	TRBV7-4	.	TGTGCCAGCAGCTTGGGGGGGGGAGATAATCAGCCCCAGCATTTT	CASSLGGGDNQPQHF
TRBJ1-4	.	TRBV28	.	TGTGCCAGCAGTTTCGGGGCCTATGGGGGAGGACTGTTTTTT	CASSFGAYGGGLFF
TRBJ2-2	few	TRBV6-5	.	TGTGCCAGCAGTCGACGACCCGGGGAGCTGTTTTTT	CASSRRPGELFF
TRBJ2-3	.	TRBV7-3	.	TGTGCCAGCAGCCTCTCGGCGGGGGCATTTGATACGCAGTATTTT	CASSLSAGAFDTQYF
TRBJ1-1	once	TRBV29-1	.	TGCAGCGTTGAAGATGGAATTTTGGGGGGCACTGAAGCTTTCTTT	CSVEDGILGGTEAFF
TRBJ1-1	.	TRBV20-1	.	TGCAGTGCTAGAGATGCCGAGGGGCAAACGAACACTGAAGCTTTCTTT	CSARDAEGQTNTEAFF